The subject of this entry is one T cell receptor beta chain. In the original workflow: Amplification with reference gene primers provided the estimates of nucleated cell counts. The table came from immunoSEQ multiplex PCR; TCRdb's copy has only in-frame clones and leaves some out. D and trimming were read from the DNA, whereas the V and J calls and clone size are those reported in that table. Of 77,000 or so clones listed, approximately 83% are singletons. Germline V gene lookup returns CDR1 LNHDA and CDR2 SQIVND (reference sequence). Trimming cost V 9 bases and J 9 bases; bases outside gene matches: 4. The CDR3 has 13 residues. This entry comes from a study of blood T cell repertoires in COVID-19.

The V gene is TRBV19, the J gene TRBJ1-6, with 11 bases that match TRBD1. Source material: peripheral blood. This TCR came from a man aged 25 to 40 with COVID-19, enrolled during active disease. CDR3 nucleotides: TGTGCCAGCTCGGACAGGGGGCCTTCACCCCTCCACTTT. Translating gives CASSDRGPSPLHF.